This T cell receptor (beta chain) was observed in a study of metastatic and nonmetastatic thyroid tumors. Before thyroid surgery, none of the patients had received any treatment. The V end was cut by 5 bases, the J end by 9 bases, with 8 bases between. CDR3 length: 11 residues. In germline, CDR1 is SGHDN, CDR2 FVKESK. MiXCR reprocessed the PCR reads for TCRdb. The sample lists about 82,000 clones; 9.5% to 15% were seen once. The sample holds a few counts of this clone. This may be a read error: a much more frequent sequence differs by one nucleotide. The sample was tumor tissue. This sequence originates from a female donor with papillary thyroid cancer or a benign thyroid nodule (not recorded which). Some clones in this sample may be carry-over from other donors' samples. The gene calls are TRBV14 and TRBJ2-1; tentative D call: TRBD2 (5 bases). This CDR3 reads CASSEGVEQFF. The CDR3 coding sequence is TGTGCCAGCAGCGAGGGAGTTGAGCAGTTCTTC.